One sample yielded the 10 T cell receptor beta chains listed below, sequenced in a study of cytomegalovirus exposure and HLA in healthy donors. The repertoire was sequenced with immunoSEQ multiplex PCR; TCRdb's copy has only in-frame clones and lacks some. The sample records about 140,000 clones, roughly four fifths being singletons. Sequenced: PBMCs. These receptors came from a woman aged 25 to 39 in good health and CMV-seronegative.

This clone was detected many times. The chain joins TRBV5-1 to TRBJ2-7, with TRBD1 matching 9 bases. Germline V lookup: CDR1 SGHRS, CDR2 YFSETQ. V dropped 4 bases and J dropped 3; count of bases not matched to a gene: 8. The CDR3 sequence is 15 residues long. CDR3 sequence reads: CASSPVGQGYYEQYF. CDR3 DNA: TGCGCCAGCAGCCCCGTAGGACAGGGGTACTACGAGCAGTACTTC.

A single count supports this clone. This chain uses TRBV28 with TRBJ1-2, with a possible D match to TRBD1 (5 bases). Germline V gene lookup returns CDR1 MDHEN and CDR2 SYDVKM. V shed 3 bases and J shed 3 bases, with 14 bases lying between them. This CDR3 spans 15 amino acids. CDR3 coding DNA: TGTGCCAGCAGTTTTTTTTCAGCCAGGGACTATGGCTACACCTTC. Encoded protein: CASSFFSARDYGYTF.

The CDR3 DNA follows: TGTGCCAGCAGCCGAGGACAGCCTTTTTCCTACGAGCAGTACTTC. Its protein is CASSRGQPFSYEQYF. The V call is TRBV27, the J call TRBJ2-7; a weak D match, TRBD1 (6 bases). This CDR3 spans 15 amino acids. The V gene's germline CDR1 is MNHEY and CDR2 SMNVEV (reference sequence). V lost 6 bases, J lost 1 base, and 16 bases lay in between.

V and J are TRBV7-2 and TRBJ2-7, with TRBD1 matching over 8 bases. The trim removed 4 bases at V and 4 bases at J, leaving 9 bases unmatched. The length of the CDR3 is 15 residues. Germline V lookup: CDR1 SGHTA, CDR2 FQGNSA. This chain's CDR3 is CASSSAGTGLYEQYF. CDR3 sequence (DNA): TGTGCCAGCAGCTCCGCCGGGACAGGCCTTTACGAGCAGTACTTC.

The chain joins TRBV7-9 to TRBJ1-1; D may be TRBD1 (5 bases). Trimming left V 5 bases short and J 4 bases short, with 8 bases between. The CDR3 length is 12 residues. CDR1 SEHNR and CDR2 FQNEAQ come from the germline V gene (reference sequence). CDR3 DNA: TGTGCCAGCAGCCACAGGAGCACTGAAGCTTTCTTT. It encodes CASSHRSTEAFF. Together with reference TRBV7-9 and TRBJ1-1, the CDR3 gives the full variable domain: DTGVSQNPRHKITKRGQNVTFRCDPISEHNRLYWYRQTLGQGPEFLTYFQNEAQLEKSRLLSDRFSAERPKGSFSTLEIQRTEQGDSAMYLCASSHRSTEAFFGQGTRLTVV.

The chain couples TRBV5-8 to TRBJ1-1, with 9 bases fitting TRBD1. The CDR3 length is 16 residues. The J segment lost 1 base and the V segment lost 4 bases, leaving 8 bases of the junction unmatched. Looked up from germline, CDR1 is SGHTS and CDR2 is YDEGEE. The CDR3 DNA reads TGTGCCAGCAGCGGCGGACAGGGGAGGGGGAACACTGAAGCTTTCTTT. This translates into CASSGGQGRGNTEAFF. Full variable domain (missing parts from reference TRBV5-8 and TRBJ1-1): EAGVTQSPTHLIKTRGQQATLRCSPISGHTSVYWYQQALGLGLQFLLWYDEGEERNRGNFPPRFSGRQFPNYSSELNVNALELEDSALYLCASSGGQGRGNTEAFFGQGTRLTVV.

The chain joins TRBV18 to TRBJ1-4, with TRBD1 identical over 8 bases. This CDR3 is built from 17 residues. Germline lookup yields CDR1 KGHSH and CDR2 LQKENI. The V segment lost 3 bases and the J segment 7 bases; nucleotides outside the gene matches: 13. This CDR3 is CASSPGEVGRGLEKLFF. CDR3 sequence (DNA): TGTGCCAGCTCACCTGGTGAGGTTGGCAGGGGGCTTGAAAAACTGTTTTTT.

The V gene is TRBV10-3, the J gene TRBJ1-1, with 8 nucleotides matching TRBD1. CDR3 length: 12 amino acids. Germline loops: CDR1 ENHRY, CDR2 SYGVKD. The V gene end was trimmed by 10 bases and the J gene end by 6 bases; junction bases not matched to a gene: 7. CDR3 protein: CATGQGSAEAFF. In nucleotides, the CDR3 is TGTGCCACCGGACAGGGTTCCGCTGAAGCTTTCTTT.

The V and J genes are TRBV4-1 and TRBJ2-1; D gene uncertain. V was pared by 1 base and J by 1 base, with 11 bases between. This CDR3 has 16 residues. Germline CDR1 is MGHRA and CDR2 is YSYEKL. The DNA for the CDR3 is TGCGCCAGCAGCCAAGTTGACTTAGTATCCTACAATGAGCAGTTCTTC. It encodes CASSQVDLVSYNEQFF.

The chain joins TRBV18 to TRBJ1-2; the D gene is possibly TRBD1 (6 bases). V was cut by 6 bases and J by 0 bases, with 14 bases left in between. CDR3 length equals 15 residues. Germline V gene lookup returns CDR1 KGHSH and CDR2 LQKENI. The CDR3 loop reads CASSHDRSANYGYTF. The CDR3 DNA sequence: TGTGCCAGCTCGCATGACAGGTCCGCTAACTATGGCTACACCTTC.